This TCR beta chain emerged from a study of cytomegalovirus exposure and HLA in healthy donors. Vbeta (60) and Jbeta (13) primers were used in the PCR. The data were produced by immunoSEQ multiplex PCR, yet TCRdb's version contains in-frame clones alone and is incomplete. This table has 150,000 to 200,000 clones, 72% appearing once. Germline V gene sequence: CDR1 LNHDA, CDR2 SQIVND (reference sequence). CDR3 length equals 15 residues. Trimming removed 7 bases from V and 6 bases from J; junction bases left unmatched: 11. The chain uses TRBV19 and TRBJ2-1, with 8 nucleotides matching TRBD2. The sequenced material came from PBMCs. The sequence came from a human donor in good health. CDR3 DNA: TGTGCCAGTATGCTCCAGGCTAGCGGGCTCAATGAGCAGTTCTTC. Protein: CASMLQASGLNEQFF.